A selection of T cell receptor beta chains follows, all from one sample in a study of early T cells in non-severe SARS-CoV-2 infection. TCRdb itself ran the 5' RACE reads through MiXCR, one entry per CDR3 protein. Found here are around 58,000 distinct CDR3 sequences, about 7.7% of them singletons; the top ten hold about 10%. The sample here was whole blood, taken at baseline. These receptors were obtained from an adult who was a healthcare worker with PCR-confirmed SARS-CoV-2 infection or an uninfected control (not recorded which). Both conserved end residues are part of each CDR3. Not all rows give a size; the values are once, few, many and, for expanded clones, a class.

clone size | J gene | V gene | CDR3 protein
. | TRBJ1-2 | TRBV5-1 | CASSPGGEGYGYTF
few | TRBJ2-7 | TRBV5-8 | CASSLWLAGGYEQYF
many | TRBJ2-2 | TRBV3-1 | CASGTGNTGELFF
. | TRBJ2-3 | TRBV7-2 | CASSSGTSVDTQYF
. | TRBJ2-6 | TRBV10-3 | CAISLALRSGANVLTF
few | TRBJ2-1 | TRBV5-1 | CASSRSLAGNNEQFF
. | TRBJ1-2 | TRBV3-1 | CASSDRGTNYGYTF
. | TRBJ1-1 | TRBV20-1 | CSAEGNTEAFF
many | TRBJ1-6 | TRBV15 | CATSRDRSPLHF
few | TRBJ2-1 | TRBV6-1 | CASSEAVAVLRLNEQFF
few | TRBJ2-3 | TRBV13 | CASRTAGRSTDTQYF
. | TRBJ2-1 | TRBV7-2 | CASSAMGNYNEQFF
large | TRBJ2-7 | TRBV28 | CASSLTASGDAYEQYF
many | TRBJ2-3 | TRBV20-1 | CSATVAGPYTQYF
few | TRBJ2-1 | TRBV7-2 | CASSPGLAGELGEQFF
. | TRBJ1-6 | TRBV2 | CASSGVGGGNSPLHF
few | TRBJ2-1 | TRBV24-1 | CATSSGNSYNEQFF
. | TRBJ2-2 | TRBV19 | CASIPGPLPTGELFF
many | TRBJ1-2 | TRBV18 | CASSPTRIYGYTF
few | TRBJ2-2 | TRBV7-2 | CASSPSLGEGRPGELFF
. | TRBJ2-3 | TRBV20-1 | CSASGTSTDTQYF
many | TRBJ2-2 | TRBV7-8 | CASRGGAVGELFF
. | TRBJ2-7 | TRBV7-8 | CASSLGRRARSSYEQYF
. | TRBJ2-1 | TRBV11-3 | CASSLSLAGVNEQFF
many | TRBJ2-1 | TRBV11-2 | CASSFPSGRSGNEQFF
. | TRBJ2-1 | TRBV7-9 | CASSTTTSGRADSYNEQFF
. | TRBJ2-3 | TRBV6-4 | CASSHRAGEQDTQYF
few | TRBJ2-5 | TRBV28 | CASRSRQETQYF
. | TRBJ2-7 | TRBV27 | CASSRGDYEQYF
many | TRBJ2-2 | TRBV28 | CASAKNTGELFF
many | TRBJ2-1 | TRBV6-5 | CASSSTPAGGRPYNEQFF
few | TRBJ2-1 | TRBV6-6 | CASSRPNNEQFF
few | TRBJ1-3 | TRBV29-1 | CSVVRGSSGNTIYF
. | TRBJ2-3 | TRBV6-6 | CASKRDTQYF
. | TRBJ2-7 | TRBV6-6 | CASGGERGEQYF
few | TRBJ2-3 | TRBV27 | CASSLPAGAQYF
many | TRBJ2-7 | TRBV4-3 | CASSLTIGEQGVSYEQYF
many | TRBJ2-7 | TRBV7-9 | CASSLALDRGITYEQYF
few | TRBJ1-2 | TRBV10-3 | CAISDPGGPSNYGYTF
few | TRBJ2-1 | TRBV7-3 | CASSLRGPGSEQFF
. | TRBJ2-7 | TRBV6-6 | CASSRRGLTNEQYF
few | TRBJ2-1 | TRBV6-1 | CASSVVDRGGYNEQFF